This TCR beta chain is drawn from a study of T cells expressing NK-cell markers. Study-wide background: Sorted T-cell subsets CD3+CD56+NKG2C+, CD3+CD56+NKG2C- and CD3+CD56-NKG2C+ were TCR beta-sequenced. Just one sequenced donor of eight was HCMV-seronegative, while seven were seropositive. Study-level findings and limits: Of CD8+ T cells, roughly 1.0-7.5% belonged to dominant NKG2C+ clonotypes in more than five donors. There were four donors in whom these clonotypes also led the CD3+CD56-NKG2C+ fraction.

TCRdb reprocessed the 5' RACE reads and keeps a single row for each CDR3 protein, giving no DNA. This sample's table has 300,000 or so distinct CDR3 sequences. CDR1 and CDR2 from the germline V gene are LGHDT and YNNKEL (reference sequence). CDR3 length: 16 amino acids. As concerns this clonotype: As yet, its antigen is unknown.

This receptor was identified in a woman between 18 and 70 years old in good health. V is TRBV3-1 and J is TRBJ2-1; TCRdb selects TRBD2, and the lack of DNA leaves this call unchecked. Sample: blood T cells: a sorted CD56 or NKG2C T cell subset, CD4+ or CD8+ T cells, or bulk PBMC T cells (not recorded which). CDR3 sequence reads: CASSRVIAGGKNEQFF.